A single sample gave rise to the 5 T cell receptor beta chains below, sequenced in a study of shared clonotypes between healthy human individuals. Some clones are missing from TCRdb's copy, which holds only in-frame ones; the method was immunoSEQ multiplex PCR. The table lists more than 1 million clones, about 80% of them singletons. Sequenced input: memory CD4+ T cells from PBMCs. Subset defined: CD45RA-negative fraction. Every receptor here comes from a man in his late teens or twenties in good health. Some clones in this sample may be carry-over from other donors' samples.

This sequence joins TRBV5-1 and TRBJ2-5, with D possibly TRBD1 on 6 matching bases. Germline V CDR1 and CDR2: SGHRS, YFSETQ. The V gene lost 3 bases and the J gene lost 5 bases, with 14 bases spanning the gap. This CDR3 contains 14 residues. CDR3 amino acids: CASSSTGLAETQYF. CDR3 nucleotide sequence: TGCGCCAGCAGCTCAACAGGGTTAGCGGAGACCCAGTACTTC. The full variable domain, in which reference TRBV5-1 and TRBJ2-5 provide the parts outside the CDR3, is KAGVTQTPRYLIKTRGQQVTLSCSPISGHRSVSWYQQTPGQGLQFLFEYFSETQRNKGNFPGRFSGRQFSNSRSEMNVSTLELGDSALYLCASSSTGLAETQYFGPGTRLLVL.

CDR3 in amino acids: CARGAPGGSGANVLTF. The CDR3 DNA is TGTGCCCGGGGGGCGCCCGGGGGATCTGGGGCCAACGTCCTGACTTTC. This chain uses TRBV19 with TRBJ2-6; perhaps TRBD2 as D (7 bases). The germline V gene has CDR1 LNHDA and CDR2 SQIVND (reference sequence). There are 16 residues in the CDR3. V was pared by 11 bases and J by 1 base, with 18 bases between. Using reference TRBV19 and TRBJ2-6 for the parts outside the CDR3, the full variable domain is DGGITQSPKYLFRKEGQNVTLSCEQNLNHDAMYWYRQDPGQGLRLIYYSQIVNDFQKGDIAEGYSVSREKKESFPLTVTSAQKNPTAFYLCARGAPGGSGANVLTFGAGSRLTVL.

This rearrangement joins TRBV6-6 to TRBJ1-2; no clear D. The CDR3 contains 13 residues. Trimming stripped 5 bases from V and 4 bases from J, with 11 bases between. Germline assignment: CDR1 MNHNY and CDR2 SVGAGI (reference sequence). CDR3 sequence (DNA): TGTGCCAGCAGTCCGGGGATGATCTATGGCTACACCTTC. Translated: CASSPGMIYGYTF.

The rearrangement uses TRBV4-3 and TRBJ1-1; D unresolved. Germline lookup yields CDR1 LGHNA and CDR2 YSLEER. The V and J ends lost 0 bases and 0 bases respectively, with 11 bases between them. The CDR3 is made up of 16 amino acids. CDR3 sequence reads: CASSQDVGRLNTEAFF. CDR3 bases: TGCGCCAGCAGCCAAGATGTTGGGCGGTTGAACACTGAAGCTTTCTTT.

The genes are TRBV19 and TRBJ1-5; the D gene is possibly TRBD1 (6 bases). Trimming shortened V by 4 bases and J by 6 bases, and 13 bases separated the two germline ends. This CDR3 contains 14 residues. Germline loops: CDR1 LNHDA, CDR2 SQIVND (reference sequence). CDR3 region: CASSTPRGGQPQHF. DNA of the CDR3: TGTGCCAGTAGTACGCCCAGGGGTGGTCAGCCCCAGCATTTT.